The rows below give T cell receptor beta chains drawn from one sample of a study of HIV-infected patients and healthy controls. TCRdb re-derived calls from the 5' RACE reads in MiXCR, one entry per CDR3 protein. The sample shows about 15,000 distinct CDR3 sequences, around 7.7% of them seen only once. The sequenced sample was blood. Receptors originate from an adult in good health. Each CDR3 is given without its conserved first and last residue. A clone size is listed for some rows: how often the clone was seen (once, few, many), or a class if it is expanded.

V gene,clone size,J gene,CDR3 protein
TRBV9,many,TRBJ2-1,ASSPRAAGGRYEQF
TRBV25-1,few,TRBJ2-5,ASSESGTGSKTQY
TRBV7-8,many,TRBJ2-3,ASSQTRLGTDTQY
TRBV19,many,TRBJ1-1,ASSLHKNTEAF
TRBV7-2,-,TRBJ1-1,ASSRDRGLNTEAF
TRBV9,-,TRBJ2-6,ASTPSWGKALAGANVLT
TRBV7-2,many,TRBJ2-7,ASSLGARSSYEQY
TRBV7-9,many,TRBJ2-5,ASSSPGTGSVETQY
TRBV20-1,medium-sized,TRBJ2-5,SAGRGTPLGQTQY
TRBV3-1,many,TRBJ2-3,ASSQINARPTSTDTQY
TRBV27,many,TRBJ2-2,ASKGTGSSGELF
TRBV29-1,-,TRBJ2-7,SVEDQGTGGHEQY
TRBV20-1,many,TRBJ2-5,SARDPLAGDQETQY
TRBV5-4,-,TRBJ2-3,ASSPVSGATDTQY
TRBV29-1,many,TRBJ2-5,SLLTSDGGTQY
TRBV6-2/TRBV6-3,many,TRBJ2-3,ASTQGSDTQY
TRBV12-3/TRBV12-4,-,TRBJ2-4,ASSLTTGITKNIQY
TRBV7-7,many,TRBJ2-2,ATRPVQYTGELF
TRBV18,many,TRBJ2-5,ASSLRLGETQY
TRBV7-9,few,TRBJ1-5,ASSVYRGPNQPQH
TRBV10-2,many,TRBJ2-2,ASGETGAYTGELF
TRBV4-2,many,TRBJ2-7,ASSREGGAYEQY
TRBV20-1,many,TRBJ2-2,SASRWTDGELF
TRBV19,many,TRBJ1-6,ASSIPSGLNSPLH
TRBV7-3,medium-sized,TRBJ1-5,ASSLTTNQPQH
TRBV4-3,many,TRBJ2-3,ASSQDRAPLTQY
TRBV12-3/TRBV12-4,many,TRBJ1-1,ASSLRPLGTEAF
TRBV7-2,many,TRBJ2-3,ASTTYERTDTQY
TRBV2,many,TRBJ2-7,ASMERSYRDAASYEQY
TRBV5-1,many,TRBJ2-7,ASSLGGVPSAEQY
TRBV7-3,-,TRBJ2-3,ASSLTSGDTQY
TRBV20-1,many,TRBJ1-3,SAQLPPSGNTIY
TRBV7-2,many,TRBJ2-3,ASSYGLARTDTQY
TRBV30,-,TRBJ1-4,AWSVRQEKLF
TRBV11-1,-,TRBJ2-1,ASSSGRTSRTYNEQF
TRBV20-1,medium-sized,TRBJ2-2,SARGGRNAGELF
TRBV7-2,-,TRBJ2-7,ASSFAGGMYEQY
TRBV29-1,many,TRBJ1-1,SVAGRGTEAF
TRBV20-1,many,TRBJ1-1,SGVVGNTEAF
TRBV6-2/TRBV6-3,many,TRBJ2-1,ASRDYNEQF
TRBV19,many,TRBJ1-5,ATTDRYSNQPQH
TRBV28,many,TRBJ2-7,ASSLNSGYYEQY
TRBV6-4,-,TRBJ2-7,ASTHRRGTGTYEQY
TRBV7-9,medium-sized,TRBJ2-1,ASSRGSKYNEQF
TRBV3-1,medium-sized,TRBJ1-1,ASSQGQFGTEAF
TRBV10-3,many,TRBJ2-3,ANKAAGRTDTQY
TRBV6-6,-,TRBJ2-2,ASSPQGMDTGELF
TRBV4-1,few,TRBJ2-3,ASSQPLRAEADTQY
TRBV5-4,many,TRBJ2-5,ASSRGTAYQETQY
TRBV5-1,many,TRBJ2-5,ASSLAGGAQETQY